This TCR beta chain was documented in a study of blood T cells in healthy people across ages. Study-wide points: It was held that the diversity estimates obtained from one million T cells were underestimates.

CDR3 length: 14 amino acids. V shed 5 bases and J shed 4 bases, with 13 bases lying between them. The germline V gene encodes CDR1 SGHVS and CDR2 FNYEAQ. Note on this clonotype: The antigen is not known.

Then a second PCR, running about 6 to 11 cycles, was carried out with a sample-barcoded 5' primer and a J-beta primer mix. TCRdb re-called the 5' RACE reads with MiXCR, one entry per CDR3 protein. This sample has some 1.7 million distinct CDR3 sequences, with roughly 27% found just once. Sequencing was carried out using blood. The chain joins TRBV7-6 to TRBJ2-3; weak D call: TRBD1 (5 bases). This TCR was recovered from a woman aged 25 to 39 in good health. The chain's CDR3 is CASSLERGPDTQYF. As DNA, the CDR3 is TGTGCCAGCAGCCTCGAAAGGGGCCCAGATACGCAGTATTTT. Full variable domain (missing parts from reference TRBV7-6 and TRBJ2-3): GAGVSQSPRYKVTKRGQDVALRCDPISGHVSLYWYRQALGQGPEFLTYFNYEAQQDKSGLPNDRFSAERPEGSISTLTIQRTEQRDSAMYRCASSLERGPDTQYFGPGTRLTVL.